This T cell receptor (beta chain) was observed in a study of low-dose radiotherapy and immunotherapy resistance in tumors. With TRAV- and TRBV-specific primers, first-strand cDNA was made, covering the alpha and beta chains. With a V-primer adapter and a constant-region primer, TCRs were amplified for roughly 20 PCR cycles. A single record per CDR3 protein comes from TCRdb applying MiXCR to the reads. Among fewer than 110,000 distinct CDR3 sequences listed, less than 25% were seen once. There are 13 residues in the CDR3. The germline gives CDR1 MDHEN, CDR2 SYDVKM. The ends were cut back, 6 bases at V and 9 bases at J, with 15 bases in the middle. This clonotype was observed at least ten times. Sample time point: after trial treatment. Treatment in this sample: LDRT plus nivolumab, ipilimumab, low-dose cyclophosphamide and aspirin (RACIN trial).

This TCR came from a male donor with prostate cancer. Sequencing was performed on PBMCs, taken after low-dose radiotherapy plus immunotherapy. This chain connects TRBV28 to TRBJ2-4, with D perhaps matching TRBD2 (5 bases). For the CDR3, the DNA is TGTGCCAGCAGGCACTCCATCCGGGGCATTCAGTACTTC. Its protein is CASRHSIRGIQYF.